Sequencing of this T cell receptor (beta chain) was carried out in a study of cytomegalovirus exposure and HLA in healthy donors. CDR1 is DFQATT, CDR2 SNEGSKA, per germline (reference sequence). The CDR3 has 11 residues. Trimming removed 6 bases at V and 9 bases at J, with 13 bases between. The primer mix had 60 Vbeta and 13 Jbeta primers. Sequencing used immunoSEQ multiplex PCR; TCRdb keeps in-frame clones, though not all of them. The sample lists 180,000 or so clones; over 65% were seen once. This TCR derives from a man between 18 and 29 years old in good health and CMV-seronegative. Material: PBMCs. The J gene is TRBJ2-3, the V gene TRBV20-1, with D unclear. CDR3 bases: TGCAGTGCCCATTCTCCCGAGACGCAGTATTTT. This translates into CSAHSPETQYF.